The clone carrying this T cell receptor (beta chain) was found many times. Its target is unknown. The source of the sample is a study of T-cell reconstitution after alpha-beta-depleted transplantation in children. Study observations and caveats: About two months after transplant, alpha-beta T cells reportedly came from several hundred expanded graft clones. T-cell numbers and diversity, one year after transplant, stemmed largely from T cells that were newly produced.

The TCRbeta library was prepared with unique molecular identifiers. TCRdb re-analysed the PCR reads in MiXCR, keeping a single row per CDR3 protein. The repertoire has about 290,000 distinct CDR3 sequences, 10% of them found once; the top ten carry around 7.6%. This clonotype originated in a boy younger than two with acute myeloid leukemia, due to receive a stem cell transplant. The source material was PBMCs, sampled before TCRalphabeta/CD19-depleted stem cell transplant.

CDR3 region: CASSVRPNRGGANVLTF. DNA of the CDR3: TGTGCCAGCAGCGTAAGACCCAACAGGGGTGGGGCCAACGTCCTGACTTTC. V usage is TRBV9 and J usage is TRBJ2-6, with 7 bases identical to TRBD1. Germline V gene lookup returns CDR1 SGDLS and CDR2 YYNGEE. This CDR3 spans 17 amino acids. Trimming removed 1 base from V and 3 bases from J; junction bases left unmatched: 7.